The clone carrying this T cell receptor (beta chain) came up a few times. As yet, its antigen is unknown. This specimen comes from a study of CD8+CD57+ T cells in acquired aplastic anemia. Findings and caveats of the study: There were about 27 CD8+ CDR3 sequences that occurred in both patients and controls. Patients showed no significant difference from controls in CD8+ Simpson's diversity.

The TCR beta profiling, which covered VDJ combination and CDR3 sequence, was carried out using genomic DNA as the template. TCRdb passed the reads through MiXCR, listing each CDR3 protein once. The sample has 250,000 to 350,000 distinct CDR3 sequences; about 56% are singletons. The CDR3 totals 14 residues. CDR1 SNHLY and CDR2 FYNNEI come from the germline V gene. V gave up 6 bases and J gave up 0 bases, with 9 bases separating them. The TCR was taken from a human donor with severe aplastic anemia or a healthy control (not recorded which). Input material: sorted CD4+, CD8+, or CD8+CD57+ T cells (not recorded which) from PBMCs. The V call is TRBV2, the J call TRBJ1-3; D perhaps matches TRBD1 (5 bases). CDR3 sequence (DNA): TGTGCCAGCAGAGGGACGGACTCTGGAAACACCATATATTTT. Translation: CASRGTDSGNTIYF.